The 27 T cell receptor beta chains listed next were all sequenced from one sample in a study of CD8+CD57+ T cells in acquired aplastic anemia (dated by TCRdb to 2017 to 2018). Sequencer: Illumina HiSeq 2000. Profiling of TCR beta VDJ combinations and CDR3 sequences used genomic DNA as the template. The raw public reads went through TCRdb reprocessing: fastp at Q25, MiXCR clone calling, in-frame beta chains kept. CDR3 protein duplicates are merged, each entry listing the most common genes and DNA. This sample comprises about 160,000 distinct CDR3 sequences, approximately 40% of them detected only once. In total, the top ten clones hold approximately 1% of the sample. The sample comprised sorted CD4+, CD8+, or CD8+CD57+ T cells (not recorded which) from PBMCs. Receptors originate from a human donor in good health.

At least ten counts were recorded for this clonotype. The CDR3, as DNA: TGTGCCAGCAGTGGTCGGGGTAGCGGGGTCTCCTACAATGAGCAGTTCTTC. Translation: CASSGRGSGVSYNEQFF. The rearrangement joins TRBV2 to TRBJ2-1; 8 bases agree with TRBD2. Per the germline V gene, CDR1 is SNHLY and CDR2 is FYNNEI. J gave up 0 bases and V 4 bases, and 8 bases lay outside the gene matches. The CDR3 loop spans 17 amino acids. The entire variable domain, with the rest obtained from reference TRBV2 and TRBJ2-1, is as follows: EPEVTQTPSHQVTQMGQEVILRCVPISNHLYFYWYRQILGQKVEFLVSFYNNEISEKSEIFDDQFSVERPDGSNFTLKIRSTKLEDSAMYFCASSGRGSGVSYNEQFFGPGTRLTVL.

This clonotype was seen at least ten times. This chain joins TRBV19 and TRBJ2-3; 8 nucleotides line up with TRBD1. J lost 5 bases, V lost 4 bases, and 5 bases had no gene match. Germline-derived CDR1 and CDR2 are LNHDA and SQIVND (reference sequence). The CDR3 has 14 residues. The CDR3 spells CASSRDRPGDTQYF. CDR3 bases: TGTGCCAGTAGTAGGGACAGGCCGGGAGATACGCAGTATTTT.

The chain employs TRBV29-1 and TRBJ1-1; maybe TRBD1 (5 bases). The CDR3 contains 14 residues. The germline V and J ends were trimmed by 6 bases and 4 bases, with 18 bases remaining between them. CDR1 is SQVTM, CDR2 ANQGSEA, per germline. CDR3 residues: CSVLLRDVGTEAFF. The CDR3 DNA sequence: TGCAGCGTCCTACTCAGGGATGTTGGCACTGAAGCTTTCTTT. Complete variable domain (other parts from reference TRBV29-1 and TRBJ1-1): SAVISQKPSRDICQRGTSLTIQCQVDSQVTMMFWYRQQPGQSLTLIATANQGSEATYESGFVIDKFPISRPNLTFSTLTVSNMSPEDSSIYLCSVLLRDVGTEAFFGQGTRLTVV.

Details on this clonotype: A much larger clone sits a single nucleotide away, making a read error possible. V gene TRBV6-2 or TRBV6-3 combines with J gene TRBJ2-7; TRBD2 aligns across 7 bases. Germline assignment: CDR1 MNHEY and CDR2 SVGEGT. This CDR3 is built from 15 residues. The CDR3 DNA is TGTGCCAGCAGGTTACTAGCGCCGAGCTCCCACGAGCAGTACTTC. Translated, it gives CASRLLAPSSHEQYF.

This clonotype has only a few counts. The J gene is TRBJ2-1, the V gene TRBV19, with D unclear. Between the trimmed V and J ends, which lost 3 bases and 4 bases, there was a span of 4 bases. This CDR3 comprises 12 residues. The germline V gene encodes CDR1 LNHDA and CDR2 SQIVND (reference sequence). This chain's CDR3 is CASSIMYNEQFF. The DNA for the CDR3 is TGTGCCAGTAGTATCATGTACAATGAGCAGTTCTTC.

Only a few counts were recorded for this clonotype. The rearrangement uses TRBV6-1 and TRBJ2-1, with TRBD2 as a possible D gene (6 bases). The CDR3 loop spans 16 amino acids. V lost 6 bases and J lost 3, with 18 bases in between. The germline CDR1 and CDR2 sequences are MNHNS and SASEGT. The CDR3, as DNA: TGTGCCAGCAGGGGACTCTCGGTCGGGGGCTACAATGAGCAGTTCTTC. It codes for CASRGLSVGGYNEQFF.

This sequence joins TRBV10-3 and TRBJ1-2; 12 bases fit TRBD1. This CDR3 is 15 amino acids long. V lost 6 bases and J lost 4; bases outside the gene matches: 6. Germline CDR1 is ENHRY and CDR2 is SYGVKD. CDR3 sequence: CAIRGGTGGPYGYTF. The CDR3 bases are TGTGCCATCAGGGGAGGGACAGGGGGCCCCTATGGCTACACCTTC.

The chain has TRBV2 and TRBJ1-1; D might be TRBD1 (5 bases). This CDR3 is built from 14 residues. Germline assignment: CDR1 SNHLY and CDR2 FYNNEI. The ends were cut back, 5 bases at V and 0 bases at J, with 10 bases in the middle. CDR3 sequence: CASSFYRLNTEAFF. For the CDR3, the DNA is TGTGCCAGCAGTTTTTACAGGCTGAACACTGAAGCTTTCTTT.

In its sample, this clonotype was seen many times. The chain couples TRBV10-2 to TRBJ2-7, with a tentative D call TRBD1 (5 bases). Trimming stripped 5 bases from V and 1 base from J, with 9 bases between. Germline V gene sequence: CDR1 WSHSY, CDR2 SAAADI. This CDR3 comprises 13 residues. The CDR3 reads CASSLTESYEQYF. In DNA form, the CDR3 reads TGCGCCAGCAGTTTGACAGAGTCCTACGAGCAGTACTTC.

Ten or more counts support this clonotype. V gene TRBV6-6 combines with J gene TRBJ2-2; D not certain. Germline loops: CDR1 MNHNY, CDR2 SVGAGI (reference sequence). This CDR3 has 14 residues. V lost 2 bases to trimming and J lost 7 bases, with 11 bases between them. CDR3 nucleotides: TGTGCCAGCAGTTACGCCTCTGTAGGCGGGGAGCTGTTTTTT. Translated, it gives CASSYASVGGELFF.

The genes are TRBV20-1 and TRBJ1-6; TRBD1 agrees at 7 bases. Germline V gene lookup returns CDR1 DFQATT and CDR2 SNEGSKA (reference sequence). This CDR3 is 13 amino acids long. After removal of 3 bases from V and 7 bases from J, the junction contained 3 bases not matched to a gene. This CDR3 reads CSARTTGNSPLHF. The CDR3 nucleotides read TGCAGTGCTAGGACGACAGGGAATTCACCCCTCCACTTT.

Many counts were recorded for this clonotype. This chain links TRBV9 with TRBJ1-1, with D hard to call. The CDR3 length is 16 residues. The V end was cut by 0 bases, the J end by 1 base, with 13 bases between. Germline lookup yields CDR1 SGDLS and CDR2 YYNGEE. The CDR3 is CASSVVVGKQNTEAFF. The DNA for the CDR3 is TGTGCCAGCAGCGTAGTGGTCGGCAAGCAGAACACTGAAGCTTTCTTT.

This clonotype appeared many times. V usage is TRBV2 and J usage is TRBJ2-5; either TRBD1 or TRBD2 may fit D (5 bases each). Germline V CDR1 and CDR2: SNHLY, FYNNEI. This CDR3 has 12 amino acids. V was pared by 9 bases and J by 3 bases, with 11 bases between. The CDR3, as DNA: TGTGCCAGTTCCGGGACGAAAGAGACCCAGTACTTC. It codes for CASSGTKETQYF.

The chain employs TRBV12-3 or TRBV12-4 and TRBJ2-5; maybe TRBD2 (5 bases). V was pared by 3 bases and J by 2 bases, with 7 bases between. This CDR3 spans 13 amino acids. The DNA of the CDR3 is TGTGCCAGCAGTTTGAGGGTTCAAGAGACCCAGTACTTC. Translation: CASSLRVQETQYF.

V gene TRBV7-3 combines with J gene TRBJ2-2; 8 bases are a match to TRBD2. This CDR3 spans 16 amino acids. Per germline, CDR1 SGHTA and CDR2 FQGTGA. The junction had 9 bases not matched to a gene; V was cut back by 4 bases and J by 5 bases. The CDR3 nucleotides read TGTGCCAGCAGCTCATCCGGGACTAGAGGAACCGGGGAGCTGTTTTTT. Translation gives CASSSSGTRGTGELFF.

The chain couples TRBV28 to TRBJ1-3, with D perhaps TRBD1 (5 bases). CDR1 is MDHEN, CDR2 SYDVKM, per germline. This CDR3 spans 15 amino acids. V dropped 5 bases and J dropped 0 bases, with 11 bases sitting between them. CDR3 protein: CASSATGTSGNTIYF. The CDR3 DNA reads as TGTGCCAGCAGTGCCACCGGGACCTCTGGAAACACCATATATTTT. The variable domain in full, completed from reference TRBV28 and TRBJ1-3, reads DVKVTQSSRYLVKRTGEKVFLECVQDMDHENMFWYRQDPGLGLRLIYFSYDVKMKEKGDIPEGYSVSREKKERFSLILESASTNQTSMYLCASSATGTSGNTIYFGEGSWLTVV.

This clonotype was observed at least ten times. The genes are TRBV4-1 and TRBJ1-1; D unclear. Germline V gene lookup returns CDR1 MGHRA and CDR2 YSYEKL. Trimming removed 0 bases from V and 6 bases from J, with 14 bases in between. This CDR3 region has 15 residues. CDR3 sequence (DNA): TGCGCCAGCAGCCAAGAGGAACAGCCAAGGGCTGAAGCTTTCTTT. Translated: CASSQEEQPRAEAFF.

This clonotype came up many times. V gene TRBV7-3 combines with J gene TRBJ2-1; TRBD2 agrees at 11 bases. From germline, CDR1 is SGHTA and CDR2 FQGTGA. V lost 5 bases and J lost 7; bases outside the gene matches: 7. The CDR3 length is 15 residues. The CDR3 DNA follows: TGTGCCAGCAGCAAGACTAGCGGGATTTGGAATGAGCAGTTCTTC. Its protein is CASSKTSGIWNEQFF. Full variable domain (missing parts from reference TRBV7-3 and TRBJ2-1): GAGVSQTPSNKVTEKGKYVELRCDPISGHTALYWYRQSLGQGPEFLIYFQGTGAADDSGLPNDRFFAVRPEGSVSTLKIQRTERGDSAVYLCASSKTSGIWNEQFFGPGTRLTVL.

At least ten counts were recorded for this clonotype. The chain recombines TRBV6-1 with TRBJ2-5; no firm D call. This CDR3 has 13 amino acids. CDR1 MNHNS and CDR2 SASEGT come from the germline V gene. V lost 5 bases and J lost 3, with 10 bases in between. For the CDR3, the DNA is TGTGCCAGCAGTCAGCCTAGGGAAGAGACCCAGTACTTC. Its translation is CASSQPREETQYF.

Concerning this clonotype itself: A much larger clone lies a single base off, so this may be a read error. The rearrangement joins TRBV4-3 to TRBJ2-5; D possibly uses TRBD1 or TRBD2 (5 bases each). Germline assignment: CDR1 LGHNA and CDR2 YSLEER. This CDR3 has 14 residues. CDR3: CASSPTRDQETRYF. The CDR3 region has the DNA TGCGCCAGCAGCCCCACCAGGGACCAAGAGACCCGGTACTTC.

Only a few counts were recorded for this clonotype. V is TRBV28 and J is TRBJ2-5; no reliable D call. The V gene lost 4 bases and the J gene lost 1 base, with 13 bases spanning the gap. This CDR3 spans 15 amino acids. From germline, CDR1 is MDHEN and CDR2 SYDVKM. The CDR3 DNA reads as TGTGCCAGCAGTTCCCCGCAGGAGATCCAAGAGACCCAGTACTTC. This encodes CASSSPQEIQETQYF.

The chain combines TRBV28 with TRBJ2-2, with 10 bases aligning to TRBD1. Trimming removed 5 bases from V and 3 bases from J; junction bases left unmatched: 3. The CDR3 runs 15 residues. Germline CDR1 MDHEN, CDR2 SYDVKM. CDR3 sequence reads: CASSPTGGYTGELFF. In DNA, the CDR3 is TGTGCCAGCAGTCCGACAGGGGGCTACACCGGGGAGCTGTTTTTT.

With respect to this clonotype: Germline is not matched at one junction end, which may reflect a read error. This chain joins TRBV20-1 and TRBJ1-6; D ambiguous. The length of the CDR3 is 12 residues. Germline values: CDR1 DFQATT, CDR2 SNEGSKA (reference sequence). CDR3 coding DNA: TGCAGTGCTAGAGGAGGCAGACCTGCCGCTCACTTC. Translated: CSARGGRPAAHF.

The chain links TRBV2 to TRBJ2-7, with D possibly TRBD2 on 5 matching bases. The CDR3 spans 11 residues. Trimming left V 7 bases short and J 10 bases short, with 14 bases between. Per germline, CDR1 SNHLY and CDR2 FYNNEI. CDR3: CASTRGGPQYF. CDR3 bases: TGTGCCAGCACCCGAGGAGGACCTCAGTACTTC.

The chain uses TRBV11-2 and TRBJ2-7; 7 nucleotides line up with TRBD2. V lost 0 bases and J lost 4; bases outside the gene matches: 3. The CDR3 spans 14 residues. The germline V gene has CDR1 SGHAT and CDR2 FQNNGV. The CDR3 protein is CASSLDSGGYEQYF. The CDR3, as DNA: TGTGCCAGCAGCTTAGATTCGGGGGGTTACGAGCAGTACTTC. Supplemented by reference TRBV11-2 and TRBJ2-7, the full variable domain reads EAGVAQSPRYKIIEKRQSVAFWCNPISGHATLYWYQQILGQGPKLLIQFQNNGVVDDSQLPKDRFSAERLKGVDSTLKIQPAKLEDSAVYLCASSLDSGGYEQYFGPGTRLTVT.

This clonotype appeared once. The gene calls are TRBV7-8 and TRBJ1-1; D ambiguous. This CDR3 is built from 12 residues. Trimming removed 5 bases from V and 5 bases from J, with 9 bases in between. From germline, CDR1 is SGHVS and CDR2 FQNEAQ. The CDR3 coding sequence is TGTGCCAGCAGCCCGCAGCGTACTGAAGCTTTCTTT. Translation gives CASSPQRTEAFF.

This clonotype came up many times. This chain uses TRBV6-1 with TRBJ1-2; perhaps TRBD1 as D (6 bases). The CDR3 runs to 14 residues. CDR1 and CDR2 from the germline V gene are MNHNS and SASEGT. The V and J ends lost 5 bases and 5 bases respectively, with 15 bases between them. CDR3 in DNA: TGTGCCAGCAGTAGGACAACGAGGGGGTATGGCTACACCTTC. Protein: CASSRTTRGYGYTF.